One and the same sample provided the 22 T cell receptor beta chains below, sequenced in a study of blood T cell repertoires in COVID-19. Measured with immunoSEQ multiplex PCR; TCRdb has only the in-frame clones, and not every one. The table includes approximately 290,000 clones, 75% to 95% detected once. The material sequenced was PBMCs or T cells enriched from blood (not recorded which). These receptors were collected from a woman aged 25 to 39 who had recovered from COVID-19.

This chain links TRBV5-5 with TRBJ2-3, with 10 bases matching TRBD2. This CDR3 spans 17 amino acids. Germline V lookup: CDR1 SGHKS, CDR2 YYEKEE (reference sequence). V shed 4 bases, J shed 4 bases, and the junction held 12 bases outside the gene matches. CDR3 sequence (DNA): TGTGCCAGCAGCATGGGGAGGGCTAGCGGGAGTTCAGATACGCAGTATTTT. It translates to CASSMGRASGSSDTQYF.

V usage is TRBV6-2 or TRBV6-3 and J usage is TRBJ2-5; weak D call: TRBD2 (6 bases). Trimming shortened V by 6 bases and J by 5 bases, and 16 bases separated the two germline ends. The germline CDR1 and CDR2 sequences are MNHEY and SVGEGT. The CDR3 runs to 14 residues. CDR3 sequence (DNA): TGTGCCAGCAGCCTGGGGCTAGCGAGGGAGACCCAGTACTTC. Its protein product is CASSLGLARETQYF.

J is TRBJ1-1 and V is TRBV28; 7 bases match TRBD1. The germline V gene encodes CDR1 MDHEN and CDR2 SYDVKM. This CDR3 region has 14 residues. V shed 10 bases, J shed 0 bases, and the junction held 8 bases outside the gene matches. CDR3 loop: CATYRGVLNTEAFF. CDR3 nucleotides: TGTGCCACCTACAGGGGCGTTTTGAACACTGAAGCTTTCTTT.

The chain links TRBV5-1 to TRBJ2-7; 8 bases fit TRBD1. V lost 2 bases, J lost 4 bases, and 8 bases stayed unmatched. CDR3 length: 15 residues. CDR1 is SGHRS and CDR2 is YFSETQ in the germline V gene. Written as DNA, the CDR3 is TGCGCCAGCAGCTTTAGCCCGACAGGGGAGTACGAGCAGTACTTC. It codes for CASSFSPTGEYEQYF.

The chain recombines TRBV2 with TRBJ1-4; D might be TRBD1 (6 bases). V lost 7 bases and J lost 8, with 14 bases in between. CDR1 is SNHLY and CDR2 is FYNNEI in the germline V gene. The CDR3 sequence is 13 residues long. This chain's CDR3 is CASNRGFGEKLFF. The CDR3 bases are TGTGCCAGCAATAGGGGGTTTGGGGAAAAACTGTTTTTT.

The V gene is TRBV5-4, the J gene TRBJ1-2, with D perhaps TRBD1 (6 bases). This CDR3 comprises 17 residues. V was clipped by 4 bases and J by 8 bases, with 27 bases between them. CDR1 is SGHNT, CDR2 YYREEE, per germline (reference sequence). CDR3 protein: CASSREGDGARRGGYTF. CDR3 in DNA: TGTGCCAGCAGCCGGGAGGGAGACGGCGCCAGAAGGGGGGGCTACACCTTC.

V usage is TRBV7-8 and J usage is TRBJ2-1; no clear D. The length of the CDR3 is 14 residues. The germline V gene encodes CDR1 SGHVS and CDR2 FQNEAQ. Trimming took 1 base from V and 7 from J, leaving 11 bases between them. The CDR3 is CASSLGGGPNEQFF. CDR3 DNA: TGTGCCAGCAGCTTAGGTGGCGGCCCGAATGAGCAGTTCTTC.

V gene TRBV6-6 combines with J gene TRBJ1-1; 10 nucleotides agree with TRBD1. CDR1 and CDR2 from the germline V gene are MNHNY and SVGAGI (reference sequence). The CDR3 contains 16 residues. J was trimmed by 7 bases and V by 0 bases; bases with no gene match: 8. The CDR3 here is CASSYSGLTGGGEAFF. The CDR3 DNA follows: TGTGCCAGCAGTTACTCGGGGTTGACAGGGGGCGGTGAAGCTTTCTTT.

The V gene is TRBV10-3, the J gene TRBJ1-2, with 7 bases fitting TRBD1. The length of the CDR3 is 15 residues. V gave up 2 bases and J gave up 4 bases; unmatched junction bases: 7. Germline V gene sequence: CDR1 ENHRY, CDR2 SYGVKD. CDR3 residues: CAISEAHTGVYGYTF. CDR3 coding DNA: TGTGCCATCAGTGAGGCCCATACAGGGGTCTATGGCTACACCTTC.

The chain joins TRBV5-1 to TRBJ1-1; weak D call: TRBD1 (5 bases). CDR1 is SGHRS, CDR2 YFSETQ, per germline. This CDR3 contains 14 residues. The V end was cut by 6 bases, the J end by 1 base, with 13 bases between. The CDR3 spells CASNPTGGNTEAFF. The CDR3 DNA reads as TGCGCCAGCAACCCCACGGGGGGGAACACTGAAGCTTTCTTT.

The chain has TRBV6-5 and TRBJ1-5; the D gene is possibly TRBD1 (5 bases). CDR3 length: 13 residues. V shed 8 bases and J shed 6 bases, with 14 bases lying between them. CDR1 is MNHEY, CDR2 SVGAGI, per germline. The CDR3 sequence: CASGGEGGQPQHF. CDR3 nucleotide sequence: TGTGCCAGCGGGGGGGAGGGTGGTCAGCCCCAGCATTTT.

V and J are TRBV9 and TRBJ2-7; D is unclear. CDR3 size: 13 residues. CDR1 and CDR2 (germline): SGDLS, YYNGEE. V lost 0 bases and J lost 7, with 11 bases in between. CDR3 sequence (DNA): TGTGCCAGCAGCGTAGCACCGTTTCGGGAGCAGTACTTC. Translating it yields CASSVAPFREQYF.

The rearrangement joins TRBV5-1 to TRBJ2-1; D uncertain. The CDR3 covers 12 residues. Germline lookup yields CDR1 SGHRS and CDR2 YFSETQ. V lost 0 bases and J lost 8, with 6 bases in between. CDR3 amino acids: CASSLDIYEQFF. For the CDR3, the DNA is TGCGCCAGCAGCTTGGATATCTATGAGCAGTTCTTC.

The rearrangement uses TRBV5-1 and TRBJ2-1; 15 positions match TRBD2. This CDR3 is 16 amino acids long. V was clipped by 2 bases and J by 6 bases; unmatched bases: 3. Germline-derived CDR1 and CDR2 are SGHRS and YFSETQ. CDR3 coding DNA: TGCGCCAGCAGCTTCGGACTAGCGGGAGGGTTCAATGAGCAGTTCTTC. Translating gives CASSFGLAGGFNEQFF.

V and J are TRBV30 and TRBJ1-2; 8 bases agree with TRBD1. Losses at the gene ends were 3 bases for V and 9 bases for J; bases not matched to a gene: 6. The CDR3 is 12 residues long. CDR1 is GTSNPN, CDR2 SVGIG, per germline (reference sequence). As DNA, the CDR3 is TGTGCCTGGAGGGGTGGGGACAGGAGCTACACCTTC. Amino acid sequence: CAWRGGDRSYTF.

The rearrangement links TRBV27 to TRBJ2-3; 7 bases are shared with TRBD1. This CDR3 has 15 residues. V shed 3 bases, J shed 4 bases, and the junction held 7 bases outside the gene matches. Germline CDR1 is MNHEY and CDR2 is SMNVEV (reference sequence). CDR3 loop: CASSFTRGIPDTQYF. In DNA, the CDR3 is TGTGCCAGCAGTTTCACCAGGGGGATCCCAGATACGCAGTATTTT.

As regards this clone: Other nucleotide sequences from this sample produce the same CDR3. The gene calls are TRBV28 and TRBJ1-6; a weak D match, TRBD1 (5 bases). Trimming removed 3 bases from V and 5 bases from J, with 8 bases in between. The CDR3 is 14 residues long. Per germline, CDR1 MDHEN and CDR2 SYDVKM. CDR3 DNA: TGTGCCAGCAGTTTCTCGGGGGATAATTCACCCCTCCACTTT. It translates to CASSFSGDNSPLHF.

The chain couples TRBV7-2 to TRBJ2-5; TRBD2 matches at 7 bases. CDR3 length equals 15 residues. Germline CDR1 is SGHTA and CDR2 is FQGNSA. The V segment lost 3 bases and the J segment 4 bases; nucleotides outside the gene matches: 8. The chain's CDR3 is CASSLQRGGRETQYF. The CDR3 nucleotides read TGTGCCAGCAGCTTGCAGCGGGGCGGAAGAGAGACCCAGTACTTC.

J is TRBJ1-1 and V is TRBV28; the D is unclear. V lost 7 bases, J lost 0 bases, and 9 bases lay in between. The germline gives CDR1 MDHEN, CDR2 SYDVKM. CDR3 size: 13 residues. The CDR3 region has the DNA TGTGCCAGCACGAGGATTATGAACACTGAAGCTTTCTTT. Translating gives CASTRIMNTEAFF.

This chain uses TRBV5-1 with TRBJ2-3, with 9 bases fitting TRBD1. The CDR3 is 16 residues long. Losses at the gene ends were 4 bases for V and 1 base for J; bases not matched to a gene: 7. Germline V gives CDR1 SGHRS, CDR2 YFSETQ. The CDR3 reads CASSREGQGGTDTQYF. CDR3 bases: TGCGCCAGCAGCCGAGAGGGACAGGGCGGCACAGATACGCAGTATTTT.

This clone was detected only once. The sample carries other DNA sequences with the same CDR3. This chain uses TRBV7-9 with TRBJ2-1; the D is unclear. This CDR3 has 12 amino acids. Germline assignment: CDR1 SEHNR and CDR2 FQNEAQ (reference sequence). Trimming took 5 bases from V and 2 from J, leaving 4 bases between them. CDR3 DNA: TGTGCCAGCAGCAGCACCTACAATGAGCAGTTCTTC. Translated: CASSSTYNEQFF.

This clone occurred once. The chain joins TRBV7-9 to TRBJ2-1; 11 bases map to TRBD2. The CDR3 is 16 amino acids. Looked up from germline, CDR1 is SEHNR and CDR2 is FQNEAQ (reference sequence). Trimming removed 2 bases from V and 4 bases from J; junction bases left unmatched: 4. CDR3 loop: CASSLPGLAEYNEQFF. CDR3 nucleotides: TGTGCCAGCAGCTTACCGGGACTAGCGGAATACAATGAGCAGTTCTTC.